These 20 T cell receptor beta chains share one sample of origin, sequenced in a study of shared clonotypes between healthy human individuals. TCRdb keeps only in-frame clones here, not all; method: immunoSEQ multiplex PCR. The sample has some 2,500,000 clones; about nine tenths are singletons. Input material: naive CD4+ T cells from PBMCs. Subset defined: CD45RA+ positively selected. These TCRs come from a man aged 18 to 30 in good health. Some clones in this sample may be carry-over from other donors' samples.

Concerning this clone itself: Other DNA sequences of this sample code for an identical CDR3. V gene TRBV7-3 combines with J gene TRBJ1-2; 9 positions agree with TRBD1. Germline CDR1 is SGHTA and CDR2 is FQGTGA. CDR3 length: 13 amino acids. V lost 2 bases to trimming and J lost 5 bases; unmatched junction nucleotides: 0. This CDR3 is CASSLGQGYGYTF. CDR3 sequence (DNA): TGTGCCAGCAGCTTAGGACAGGGGTATGGCTACACCTTC.

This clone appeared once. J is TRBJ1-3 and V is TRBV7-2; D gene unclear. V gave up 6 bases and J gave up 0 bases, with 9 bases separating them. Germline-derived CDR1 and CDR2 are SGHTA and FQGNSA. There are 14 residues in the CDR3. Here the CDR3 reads CASRPGSSGNTIYF. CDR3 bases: TGTGCCAGCAGACCAGGAAGCTCTGGAAACACCATATATTTT. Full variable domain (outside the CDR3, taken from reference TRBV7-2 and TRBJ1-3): GAGVSQSPSNKVTEKGKDVELRCDPISGHTALYWYRQSLGQGLEFLIYFQGNSAPDKSGLPSDRFSAERTGGSVSTLTIQRTQQEDSAVYLCASRPGSSGNTIYFGEGSWLTVV.

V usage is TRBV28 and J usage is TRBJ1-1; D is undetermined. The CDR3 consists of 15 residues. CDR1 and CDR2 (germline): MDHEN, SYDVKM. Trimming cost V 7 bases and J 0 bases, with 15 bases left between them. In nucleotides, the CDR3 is TGTGCCAGCAAATCTAGTAAGGGATTGAACACTGAAGCTTTCTTT. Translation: CASKSSKGLNTEAFF.

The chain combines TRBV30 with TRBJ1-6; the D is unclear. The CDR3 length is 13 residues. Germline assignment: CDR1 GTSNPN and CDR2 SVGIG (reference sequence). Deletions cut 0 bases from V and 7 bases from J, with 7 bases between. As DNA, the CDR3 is TGTGCCTGGAGTGTACATTTGAATTCACCCCTCCACTTT. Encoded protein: CAWSVHLNSPLHF. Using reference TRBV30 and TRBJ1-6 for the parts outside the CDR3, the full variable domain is SQTIHQWPATLVQPVGSPLSLECTVEGTSNPNLYWYRQAAGRGLQLLFYSVGIGQISSEVPQNLSASRPQDRQFILSSKKLLLSDSGFYLCAWSVHLNSPLHFGNGTRLTVT.

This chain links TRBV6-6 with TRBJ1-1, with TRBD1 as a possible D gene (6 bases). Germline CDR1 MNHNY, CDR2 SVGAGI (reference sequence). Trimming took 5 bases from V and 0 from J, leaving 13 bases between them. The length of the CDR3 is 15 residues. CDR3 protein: CASSHQAGVNTEAFF. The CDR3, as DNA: TGTGCCAGCAGTCATCAGGCAGGGGTGAACACTGAAGCTTTCTTT.

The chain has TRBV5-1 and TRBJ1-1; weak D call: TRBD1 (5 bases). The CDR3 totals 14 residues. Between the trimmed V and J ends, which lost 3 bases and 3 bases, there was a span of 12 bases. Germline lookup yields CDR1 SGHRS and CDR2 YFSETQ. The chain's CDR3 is CASSSEPGYTEAFF. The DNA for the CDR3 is TGCGCCAGCAGCTCGGAACCAGGGTACACTGAAGCTTTCTTT.

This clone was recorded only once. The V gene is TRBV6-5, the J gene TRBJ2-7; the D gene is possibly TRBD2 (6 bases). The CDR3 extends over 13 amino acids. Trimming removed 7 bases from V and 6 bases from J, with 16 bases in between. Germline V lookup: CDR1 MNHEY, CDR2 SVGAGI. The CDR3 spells CASIGAGNGEQYF. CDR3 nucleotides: TGTGCCAGCATAGGTGCGGGAAACGGCGAGCAGTACTTC.

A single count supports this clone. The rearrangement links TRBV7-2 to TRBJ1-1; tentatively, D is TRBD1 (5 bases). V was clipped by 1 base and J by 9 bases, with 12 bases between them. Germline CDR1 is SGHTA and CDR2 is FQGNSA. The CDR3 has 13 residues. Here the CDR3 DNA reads TGTGCCAGCAGCTTAGGTGGGGCAGGACAAGCTTTCTTT. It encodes CASSLGGAGQAFF. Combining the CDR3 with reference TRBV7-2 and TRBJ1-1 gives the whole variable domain GAGVSQSPSNKVTEKGKDVELRCDPISGHTALYWYRQSLGQGLEFLIYFQGNSAPDKSGLPSDRFSAERTGGSVSTLTIQRTQQEDSAVYLCASSLGGAGQAFFGQGTRLTVV.

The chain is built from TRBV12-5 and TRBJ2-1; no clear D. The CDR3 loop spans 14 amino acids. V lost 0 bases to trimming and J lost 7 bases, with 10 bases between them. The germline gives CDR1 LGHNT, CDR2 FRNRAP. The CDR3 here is CASGLVPERNEQFF. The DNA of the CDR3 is TGTGCTAGTGGTTTGGTACCCGAACGGAATGAGCAGTTCTTC.

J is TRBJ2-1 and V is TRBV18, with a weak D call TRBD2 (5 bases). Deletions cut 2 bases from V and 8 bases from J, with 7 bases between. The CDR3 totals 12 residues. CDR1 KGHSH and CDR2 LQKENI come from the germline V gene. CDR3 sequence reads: CASSPARDEQFF. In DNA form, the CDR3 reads TGTGCCAGCTCACCAGCGAGGGATGAGCAGTTCTTC.

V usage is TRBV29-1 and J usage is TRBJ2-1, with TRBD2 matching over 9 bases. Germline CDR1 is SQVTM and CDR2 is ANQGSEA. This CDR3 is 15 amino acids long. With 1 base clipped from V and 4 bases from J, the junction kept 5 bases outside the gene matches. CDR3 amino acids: CSVEAGSGGYNEQFF. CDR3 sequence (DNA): TGCAGCGTTGAAGCGGGTAGCGGGGGATACAATGAGCAGTTCTTC.

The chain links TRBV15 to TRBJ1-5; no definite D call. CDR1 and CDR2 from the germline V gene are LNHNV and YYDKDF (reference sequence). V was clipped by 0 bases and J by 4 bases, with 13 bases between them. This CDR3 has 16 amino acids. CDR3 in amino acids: CATSRDTPAPNQPQHF. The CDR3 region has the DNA TGTGCCACCAGCAGAGACACTCCCGCACCGAATCAGCCCCAGCATTTT.

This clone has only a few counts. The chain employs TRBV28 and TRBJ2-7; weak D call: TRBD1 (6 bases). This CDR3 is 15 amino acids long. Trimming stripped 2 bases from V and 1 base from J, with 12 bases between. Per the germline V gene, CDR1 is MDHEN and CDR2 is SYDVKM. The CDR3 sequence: CASSLTRTASYEQYF. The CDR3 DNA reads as TGTGCCAGCAGTTTAACCCGGACAGCATCCTACGAGCAGTACTTC.

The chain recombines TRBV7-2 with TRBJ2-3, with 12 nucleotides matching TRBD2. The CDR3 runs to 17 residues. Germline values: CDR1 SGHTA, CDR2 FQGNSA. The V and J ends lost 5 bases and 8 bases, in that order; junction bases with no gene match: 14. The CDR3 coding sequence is TGTGCCAGCAGCCTAGGACTAGCGGGGCCCGGACCCCGTACGCAGTATTTT. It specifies CASSLGLAGPGPRTQYF.

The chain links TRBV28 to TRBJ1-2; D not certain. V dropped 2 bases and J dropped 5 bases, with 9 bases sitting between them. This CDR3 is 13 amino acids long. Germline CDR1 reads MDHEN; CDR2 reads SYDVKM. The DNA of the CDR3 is TGTGCCAGCAGTTTAGCAGTGTATTATGGCTACACCTTC. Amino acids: CASSLAVYYGYTF.

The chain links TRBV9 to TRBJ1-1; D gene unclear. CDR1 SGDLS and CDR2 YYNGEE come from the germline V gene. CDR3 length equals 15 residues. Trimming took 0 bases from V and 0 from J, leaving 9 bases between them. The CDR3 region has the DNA TGTGCCAGCAGCGTAGGGGCAGAGATGAACACTGAAGCTTTCTTT. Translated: CASSVGAEMNTEAFF.

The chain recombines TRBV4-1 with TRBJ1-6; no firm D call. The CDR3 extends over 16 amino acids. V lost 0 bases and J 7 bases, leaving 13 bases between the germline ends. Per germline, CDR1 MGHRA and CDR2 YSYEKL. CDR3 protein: CASSQDRSTVNSPLHF. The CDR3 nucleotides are TGCGCCAGCAGCCAAGATAGGTCAACAGTAAATTCACCCCTCCACTTT.

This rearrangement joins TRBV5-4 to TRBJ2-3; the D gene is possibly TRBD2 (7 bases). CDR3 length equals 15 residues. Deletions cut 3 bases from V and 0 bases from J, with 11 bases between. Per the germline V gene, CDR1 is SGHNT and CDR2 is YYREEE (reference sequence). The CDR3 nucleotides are TGTGCCAGCAGCTCGGGGGGCTTTAGCACAGATACGCAGTATTTT. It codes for CASSSGGFSTDTQYF.

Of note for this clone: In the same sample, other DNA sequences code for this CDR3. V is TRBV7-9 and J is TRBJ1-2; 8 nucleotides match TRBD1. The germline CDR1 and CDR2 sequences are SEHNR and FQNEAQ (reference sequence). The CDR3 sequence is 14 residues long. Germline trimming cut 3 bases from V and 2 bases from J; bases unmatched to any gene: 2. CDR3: CASSFGTGNYGYTF. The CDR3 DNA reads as TGTGCCAGCAGCTTTGGGACAGGAAACTATGGCTACACCTTC.

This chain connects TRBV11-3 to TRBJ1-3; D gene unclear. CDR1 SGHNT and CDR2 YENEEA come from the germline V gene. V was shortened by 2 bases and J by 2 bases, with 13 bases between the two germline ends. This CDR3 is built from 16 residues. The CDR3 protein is CASSLQASPPGNTIYF. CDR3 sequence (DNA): TGTGCCAGCAGCTTACAGGCCTCTCCACCTGGAAACACCATATATTTT.